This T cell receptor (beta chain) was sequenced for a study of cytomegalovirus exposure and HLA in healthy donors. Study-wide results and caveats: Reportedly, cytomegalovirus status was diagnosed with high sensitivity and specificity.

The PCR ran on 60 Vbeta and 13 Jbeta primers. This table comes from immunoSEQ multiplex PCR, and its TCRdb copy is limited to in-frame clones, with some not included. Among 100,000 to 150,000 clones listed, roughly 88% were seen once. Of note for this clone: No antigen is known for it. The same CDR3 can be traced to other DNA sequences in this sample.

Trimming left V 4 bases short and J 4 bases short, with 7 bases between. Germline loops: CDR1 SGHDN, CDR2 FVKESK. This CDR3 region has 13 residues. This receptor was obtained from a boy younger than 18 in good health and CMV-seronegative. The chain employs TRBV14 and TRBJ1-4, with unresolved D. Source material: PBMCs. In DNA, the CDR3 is TGTGCCAGCAGCCGCAGTTTTAATGAAAAACTGTTTTTT. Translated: CASSRSFNEKLFF.